The clone carrying this TCR beta chain has more than one count but fewer than ten. Per the original data handling: Cell counts per sample came from amplifying reference gene primers. Produced via immunoSEQ multiplex PCR; TCRdb's table is partial and in-frame only. That table is the source of V, J and clone size, and D and trimming were worked out from the DNA. The sample includes fewer than 300,000 clones, 84% of them seen just once. The data belong to a study of blood T cell repertoires in COVID-19. For the study at large: Spain, Italy and the United States supplied samples that represented acute and convalescent COVID-19. The analysed material was cDNA or gDNA that came from T cells, B-cell-depleted T cells, or PBMCs.

The receptor's source is a human donor with COVID-19, enrolled during active disease. The donor label of this sample is uncertain. The sample consisted of peripheral blood.

CDR3 coding DNA: TGTGCCAGCAGCCTCTTAGGGGCCAACGTCCTGACTTTC. Translated, it gives CASSLLGANVLTF. This chain links TRBV7-9 with TRBJ2-6; unclear D gene. Trimming pared 5 bases from V and 4 bases from J, leaving 6 bases between. CDR1 is SEHNR and CDR2 is FQNEAQ in the germline V gene (reference sequence). The CDR3 totals 13 residues.